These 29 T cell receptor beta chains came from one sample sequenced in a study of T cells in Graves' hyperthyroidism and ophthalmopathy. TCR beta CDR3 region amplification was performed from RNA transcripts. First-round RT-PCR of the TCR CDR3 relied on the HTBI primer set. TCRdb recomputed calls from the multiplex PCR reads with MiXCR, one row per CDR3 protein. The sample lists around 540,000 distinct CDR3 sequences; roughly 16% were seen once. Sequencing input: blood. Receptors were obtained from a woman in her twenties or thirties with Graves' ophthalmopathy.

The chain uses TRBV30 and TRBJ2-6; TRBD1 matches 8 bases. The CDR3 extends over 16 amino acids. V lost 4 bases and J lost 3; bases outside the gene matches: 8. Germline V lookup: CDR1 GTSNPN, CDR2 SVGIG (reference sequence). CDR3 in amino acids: CAWTDRDHYGANVLTF. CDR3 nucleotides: TGTGCCTGGACGGACAGGGATCATTATGGGGCCAACGTCCTGACTTTC.

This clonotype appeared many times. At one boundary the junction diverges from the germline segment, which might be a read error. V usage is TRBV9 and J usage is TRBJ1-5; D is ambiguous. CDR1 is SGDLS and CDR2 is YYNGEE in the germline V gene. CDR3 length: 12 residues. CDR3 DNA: TGTGCCAGCAGTGTAGGCAATCAGCCCCAGCATTTT. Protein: CASSVGNQPQHF.

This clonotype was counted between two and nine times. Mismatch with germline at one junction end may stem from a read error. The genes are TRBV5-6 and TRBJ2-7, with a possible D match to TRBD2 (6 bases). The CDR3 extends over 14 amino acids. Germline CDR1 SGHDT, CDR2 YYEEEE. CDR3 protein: CASSRMGGSYVQYF. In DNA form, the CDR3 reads TGTGCCAGCAGCCGCATGGGGGGTTCCTACGTGCAGTACTTC.

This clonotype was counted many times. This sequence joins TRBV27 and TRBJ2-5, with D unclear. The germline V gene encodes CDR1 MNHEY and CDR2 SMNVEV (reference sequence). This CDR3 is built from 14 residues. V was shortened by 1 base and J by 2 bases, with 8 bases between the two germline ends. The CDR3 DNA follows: TGTGCCAGCAGTTTATGGGCTAATCAAGAGACCCAGTACTTC. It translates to CASSLWANQETQYF.

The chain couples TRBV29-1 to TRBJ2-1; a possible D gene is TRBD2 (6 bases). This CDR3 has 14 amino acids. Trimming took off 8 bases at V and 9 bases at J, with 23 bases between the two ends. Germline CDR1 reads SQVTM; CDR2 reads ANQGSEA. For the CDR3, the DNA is TGCAGCTCCGACTGGGGGGTCGGTGGCGGTGAGCAGTTCTTC. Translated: CSSDWGVGGGEQFF.

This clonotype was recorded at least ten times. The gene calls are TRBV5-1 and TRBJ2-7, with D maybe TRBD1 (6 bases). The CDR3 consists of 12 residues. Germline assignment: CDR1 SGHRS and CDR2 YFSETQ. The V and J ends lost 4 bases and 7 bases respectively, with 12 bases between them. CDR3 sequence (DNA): TGCGCCAGCAGCCGGGACATGTGGGAGCAGTACTTC. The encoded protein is CASSRDMWEQYF.

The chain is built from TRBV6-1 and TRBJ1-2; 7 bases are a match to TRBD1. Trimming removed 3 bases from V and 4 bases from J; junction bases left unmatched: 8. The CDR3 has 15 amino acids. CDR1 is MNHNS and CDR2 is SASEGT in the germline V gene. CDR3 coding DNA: TGTGCCAGCAGTGACGGCCGGGACAGCGCCTATGGCTACACCTTC. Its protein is CASSDGRDSAYGYTF.

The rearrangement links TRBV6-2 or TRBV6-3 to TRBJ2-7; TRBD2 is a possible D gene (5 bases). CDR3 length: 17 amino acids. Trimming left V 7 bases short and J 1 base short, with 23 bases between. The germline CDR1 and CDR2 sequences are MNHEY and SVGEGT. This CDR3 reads CASKRPIPEGYSYEQYF. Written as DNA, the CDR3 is TGTGCCAGCAAAAGACCCATTCCCGAGGGATATTCCTACGAGCAGTACTTC.

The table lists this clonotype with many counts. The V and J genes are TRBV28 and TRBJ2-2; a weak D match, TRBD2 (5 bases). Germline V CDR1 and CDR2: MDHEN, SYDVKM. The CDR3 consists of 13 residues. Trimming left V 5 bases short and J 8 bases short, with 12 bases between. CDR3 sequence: CASSLMGEGELFF. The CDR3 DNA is TGTGCCAGCAGTCTTATGGGAGAAGGGGAGCTGTTTTTT. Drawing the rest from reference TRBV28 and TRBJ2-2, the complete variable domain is DVKVTQSSRYLVKRTGEKVFLECVQDMDHENMFWYRQDPGLGLRLIYFSYDVKMKEKGDIPEGYSVSREKKERFSLILESASTNQTSMYLCASSLMGEGELFFGEGSRLTVL.

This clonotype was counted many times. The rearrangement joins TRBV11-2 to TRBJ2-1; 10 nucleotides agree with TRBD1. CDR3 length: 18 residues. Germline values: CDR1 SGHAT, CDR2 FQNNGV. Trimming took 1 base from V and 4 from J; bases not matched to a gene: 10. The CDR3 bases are TGTGCCAGCAGCTTAGGCTCGCGGACAGGGGGGCTTTACAATGAGCAGTTCTTC. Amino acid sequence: CASSLGSRTGGLYNEQFF.

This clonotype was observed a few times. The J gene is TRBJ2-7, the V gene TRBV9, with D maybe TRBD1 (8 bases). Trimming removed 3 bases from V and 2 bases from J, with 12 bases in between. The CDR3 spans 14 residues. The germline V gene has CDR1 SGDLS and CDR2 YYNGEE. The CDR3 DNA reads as TGTGCCAGCAGCGGTACAGGGGGGGCCTACGAGCAGTACTTC. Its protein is CASSGTGGAYEQYF.

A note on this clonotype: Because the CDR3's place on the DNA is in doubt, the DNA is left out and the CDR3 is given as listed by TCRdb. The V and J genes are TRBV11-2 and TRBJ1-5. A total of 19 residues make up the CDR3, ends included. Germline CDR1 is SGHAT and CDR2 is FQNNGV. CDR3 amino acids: CASSFYICSAREDDQPQHF.

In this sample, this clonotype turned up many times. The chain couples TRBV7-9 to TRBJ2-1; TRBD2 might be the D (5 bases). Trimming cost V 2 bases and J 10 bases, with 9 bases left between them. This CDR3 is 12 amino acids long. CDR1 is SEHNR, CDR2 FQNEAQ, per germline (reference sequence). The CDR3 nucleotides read TGTGCCAGCAGCTTAATCGGGGTCGAGCAGTTCTTC. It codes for CASSLIGVEQFF.

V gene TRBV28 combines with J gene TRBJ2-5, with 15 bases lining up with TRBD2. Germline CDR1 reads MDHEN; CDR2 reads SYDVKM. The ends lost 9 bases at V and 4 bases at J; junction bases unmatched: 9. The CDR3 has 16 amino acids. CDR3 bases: TGTGCCAGTGGACTAGCGGGAGGGTCGGTGATAGAGACCCAGTACTTC. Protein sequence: CASGLAGGSVIETQYF.

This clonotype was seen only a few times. CDR3 residues: CASSNFREKLFF. For the CDR3, the DNA is TGTGCCAGCAGTAACTTTCGAGAAAAACTGTTTTTT. V usage is TRBV13 and J usage is TRBJ1-4; D unresolved. Per germline, CDR1 PRHDT and CDR2 FYEKMQ (reference sequence). V was shortened by 6 bases and J by 8 bases, with 10 bases between the two germline ends. This CDR3 is 12 amino acids long.

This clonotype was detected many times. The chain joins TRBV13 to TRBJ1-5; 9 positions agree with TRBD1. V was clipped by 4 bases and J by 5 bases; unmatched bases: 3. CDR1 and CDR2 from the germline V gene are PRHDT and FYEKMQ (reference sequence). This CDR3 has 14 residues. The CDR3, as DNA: TGTGCCAGCAGCTCCGGGACAGGGTATCAGCCCCAGCATTTT. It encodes CASSSGTGYQPQHF.

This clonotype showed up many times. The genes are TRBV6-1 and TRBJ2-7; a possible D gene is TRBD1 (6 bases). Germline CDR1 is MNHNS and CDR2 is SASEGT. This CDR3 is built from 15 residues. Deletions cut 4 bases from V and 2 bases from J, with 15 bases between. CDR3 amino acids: CASSASQGAPYEQYF. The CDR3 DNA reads TGTGCCAGCAGTGCGTCACAGGGAGCACCCTACGAGCAGTACTTC.

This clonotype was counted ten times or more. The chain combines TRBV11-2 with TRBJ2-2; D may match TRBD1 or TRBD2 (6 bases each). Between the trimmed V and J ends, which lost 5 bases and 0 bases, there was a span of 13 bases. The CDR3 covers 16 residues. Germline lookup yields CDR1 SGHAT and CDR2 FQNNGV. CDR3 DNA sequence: TGTGCCAGCAGCGGACTACAGGGACCGAACACCGGGGAGCTGTTTTTT. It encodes CASSGLQGPNTGELFF.

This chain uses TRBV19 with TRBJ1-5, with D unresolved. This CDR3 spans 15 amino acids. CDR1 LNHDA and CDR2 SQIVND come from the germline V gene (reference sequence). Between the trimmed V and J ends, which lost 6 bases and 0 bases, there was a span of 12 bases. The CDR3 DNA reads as TGTGCCAGTAGACGTAAAAGTTATAGCAATCAGCCCCAGCATTTT. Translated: CASRRKSYSNQPQHF.

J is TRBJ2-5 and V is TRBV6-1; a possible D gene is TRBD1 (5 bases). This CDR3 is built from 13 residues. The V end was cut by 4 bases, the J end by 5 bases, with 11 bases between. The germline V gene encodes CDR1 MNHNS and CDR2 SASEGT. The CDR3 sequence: CASSAGLGETQYF. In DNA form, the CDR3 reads TGTGCCAGCAGTGCAGGGCTGGGGGAGACCCAGTACTTC.

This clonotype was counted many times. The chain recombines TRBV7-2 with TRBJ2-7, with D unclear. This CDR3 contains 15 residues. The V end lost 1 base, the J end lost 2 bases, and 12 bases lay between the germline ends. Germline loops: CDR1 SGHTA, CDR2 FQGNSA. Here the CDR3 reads CASSLEPGGPYEQYF. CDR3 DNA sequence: TGTGCCAGCAGCTTAGAGCCAGGTGGTCCCTACGAGCAGTACTTC. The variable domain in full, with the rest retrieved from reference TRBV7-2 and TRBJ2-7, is GAGVSQSPSNKVTEKGKDVELRCDPISGHTALYWYRQSLGQGLEFLIYFQGNSAPDKSGLPSDRFSAERTGGSVSTLTIQRTQQEDSAVYLCASSLEPGGPYEQYFGPGTRLTVT.

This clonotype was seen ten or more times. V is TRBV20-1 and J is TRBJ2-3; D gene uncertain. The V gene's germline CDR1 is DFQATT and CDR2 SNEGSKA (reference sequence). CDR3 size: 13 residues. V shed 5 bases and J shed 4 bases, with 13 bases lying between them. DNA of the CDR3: TGCAGTGCTGAGCTCCCCGCCGCAGATACGCAGTATTTT. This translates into CSAELPAADTQYF.

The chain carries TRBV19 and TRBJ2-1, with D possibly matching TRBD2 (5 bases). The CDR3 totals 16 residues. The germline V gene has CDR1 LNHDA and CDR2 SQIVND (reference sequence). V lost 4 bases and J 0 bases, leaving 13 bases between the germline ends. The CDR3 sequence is CASSTPSGSSYNEQFF. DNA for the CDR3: TGTGCCAGTAGTACCCCCAGCGGCAGCTCCTACAATGAGCAGTTCTTC.

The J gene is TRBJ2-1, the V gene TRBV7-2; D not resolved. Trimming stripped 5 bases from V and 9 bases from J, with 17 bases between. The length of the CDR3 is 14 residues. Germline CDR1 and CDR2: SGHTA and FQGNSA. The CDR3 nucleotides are TGTGCCAGCAGCCTTACACCGGGTTTGGGTGAGCAGTTCTTC. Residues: CASSLTPGLGEQFF.

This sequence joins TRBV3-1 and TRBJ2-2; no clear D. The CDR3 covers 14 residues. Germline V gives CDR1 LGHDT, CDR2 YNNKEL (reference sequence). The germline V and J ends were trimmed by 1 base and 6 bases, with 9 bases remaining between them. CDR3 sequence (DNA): TGTGCCAGCAGCCAAGTCCAGTTAGCCGGGGAGCTGTTTTTT. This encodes CASSQVQLAGELFF.

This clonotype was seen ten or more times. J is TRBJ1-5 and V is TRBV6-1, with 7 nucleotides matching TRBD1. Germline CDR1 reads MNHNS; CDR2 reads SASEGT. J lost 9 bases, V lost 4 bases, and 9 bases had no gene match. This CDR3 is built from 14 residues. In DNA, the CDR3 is TGTGCCAGCAGTGGGGACAGCGAACGCCGGCCCCAGCATTTT. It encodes CASSGDSERRPQHF.

The CDR3 nucleotides are TGTGCCAGCAGCGTAGACCCTGGACTAGCGGGTTACAATGAGCAGTTCTTC. This encodes CASSVDPGLAGYNEQFF. The J gene is TRBJ2-1, the V gene TRBV9, with 11 bases matching TRBD2. Germline assignment: CDR1 SGDLS and CDR2 YYNGEE. The CDR3 covers 17 residues. Unmatched junction bases numbered 6, after V lost 0 bases and J lost 4 bases.

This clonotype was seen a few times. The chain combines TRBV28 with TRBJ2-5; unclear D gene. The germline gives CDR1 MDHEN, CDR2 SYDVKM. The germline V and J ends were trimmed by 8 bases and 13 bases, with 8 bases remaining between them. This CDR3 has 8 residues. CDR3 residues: CASGPWYF. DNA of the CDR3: TGTGCCAGCGGTCCGTGGTACTTC.

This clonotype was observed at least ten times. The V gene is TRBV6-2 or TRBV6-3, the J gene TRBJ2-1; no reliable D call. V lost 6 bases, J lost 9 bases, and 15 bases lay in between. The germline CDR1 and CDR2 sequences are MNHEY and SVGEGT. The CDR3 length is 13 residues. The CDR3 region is CASSTTELGEQFF. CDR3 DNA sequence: TGTGCCAGCAGCACGACCGAACTCGGTGAGCAGTTCTTC.